Listed here are 17 T cell receptor beta chains from one sample, sequenced in a study of shared clonotypes between healthy human individuals. Assay: immunoSEQ multiplex PCR; the TCRdb copy retains only in-frame clones and omits some. This repertoire shows some 2,000,000 clones, 90% to 96% found once; its top ten account for roughly 0.13%. Sequencing input: naive CD4+ T cells sorted from blood. Specified subset: CD45RA+ positively selected. These TCRs come from a man aged 18 to 29 in good health.

The V and J genes are TRBV9 and TRBJ1-1, with D uncertain. The CDR3 runs to 16 residues. CDR1 and CDR2 from the germline V gene are SGDLS and YYNGEE. The V gene lost 0 bases and the J gene lost 1 base, with 13 bases spanning the gap. This CDR3 is CASSVAGQIPNTEAFF. The CDR3 nucleotides read TGTGCCAGCAGCGTAGCTGGGCAGATACCGAACACTGAAGCTTTCTTT.

This rearrangement joins TRBV18 to TRBJ2-7; 7 bases map to TRBD1. The CDR3 sequence is 15 residues long. V was clipped by 2 bases and J by 2 bases; unmatched bases: 6. CDR1 KGHSH and CDR2 LQKENI come from the germline V gene. The CDR3 spells CASSPGSTGTYEQYF. The CDR3, as DNA: TGTGCCAGCTCACCAGGGTCGACAGGGACCTACGAGCAGTACTTC.

CDR3 residues: CASSQEGRLAAFTDTQYF. CDR3 sequence (DNA): TGCGCCAGCAGCCAAGAAGGTCGACTAGCGGCGTTCACAGATACGCAGTATTTT. The chain carries TRBV4-3 and TRBJ2-3, with 9 bases that match TRBD2. The CDR3 is made up of 18 amino acids. Germline CDR1 and CDR2: LGHNA and YSLEER. J lost 2 bases, V lost 0 bases, and 9 bases had no gene match.

The chain carries TRBV9 and TRBJ2-3, with D perhaps being TRBD1 or TRBD2 (5 bases each). The CDR3 loop spans 15 amino acids. The V and J ends lost 0 bases and 2 bases respectively, with 10 bases between them. CDR1 SGDLS and CDR2 YYNGEE come from the germline V gene. The CDR3 reads CASSVVDGATDTQYF. Written as DNA, the CDR3 is TGTGCCAGCAGCGTAGTCGACGGGGCCACAGATACGCAGTATTTT.

This clone appeared a few times. The chain employs TRBV5-1 and TRBJ1-2; a possible D gene is TRBD1 (5 bases). V gave up 4 bases and J gave up 7 bases, with 17 bases separating them. The germline CDR1 and CDR2 sequences are SGHRS and YFSETQ. The CDR3 runs 14 residues. CDR3 sequence (DNA): TGCGCCAGCAGCACACGAATACATCAGGGTGGCTACACCTTC. Its translation is CASSTRIHQGGYTF.

For this clone: One end of the junction varies from germline; a read error may be responsible. The chain recombines TRBV13 with TRBJ1-1; D unresolved. This CDR3 is 23 amino acids long. The germline gives CDR1 PRHDT, CDR2 FYEKMQ (reference sequence). The CDR3 sequence: CASSKRVVEAEQKHYLLKLKIGF. The CDR3 DNA reads TGTGCCAGCAGCAAACGGGTCGTGGAGGCCGAACAAAAACACTACTTACTGAAGCTTAAGATTGGCTTT.

The chain recombines TRBV10-3 with TRBJ1-1; D not resolved. The V and J ends lost 3 bases and 1 base respectively, with 9 bases between them. Germline assignment: CDR1 ENHRY and CDR2 SYGVKD. There are 14 residues in the CDR3. CDR3 bases: TGTGCCATCAGTGAAGGGCAGCGGAACACTGAAGCTTTCTTT. Translation gives CAISEGQRNTEAFF.

This chain uses TRBV30 with TRBJ2-7, with 9 bases lining up with TRBD2. The V segment lost 5 bases and the J segment 5 bases; nucleotides outside the gene matches: 10. The germline V gene has CDR1 GTSNPN and CDR2 SVGIG (reference sequence). The CDR3 runs 14 residues. The CDR3 sequence: CAWGEGTSRNEQYF. CDR3 in DNA: TGTGCCTGGGGGGAAGGGACTAGCAGAAACGAGCAGTACTTC.

The rearrangement links TRBV6-1 to TRBJ1-1; no reliable D call. The CDR3 sequence is 13 residues long. Germline V gene sequence: CDR1 MNHNS, CDR2 SASEGT. V lost 8 bases to trimming and J lost 4 bases, with 14 bases between them. The DNA for the CDR3 is TGTGCCAGCGGTCGAGTCCGGAGCACTGAAGCTTTCTTT. It yields the protein CASGRVRSTEAFF.

The CDR3 spells CASSVDRRNTEAFF. The DNA of the CDR3 is TGTGCCAGCAGCGTGGACAGGAGAAACACTGAAGCTTTCTTT. The gene calls are TRBV9 and TRBJ1-1; 7 bases fit TRBD1. CDR3 length: 14 residues. The V gene end was trimmed by 2 bases and the J gene end by 2 bases; junction bases not matched to a gene: 3. The germline V gene encodes CDR1 SGDLS and CDR2 YYNGEE.

This chain links TRBV28 with TRBJ1-2, with no clear D. This CDR3 region has 12 residues. Per the germline V gene, CDR1 is MDHEN and CDR2 is SYDVKM. Trimming cost V 4 bases and J 8 bases, with 11 bases left between them. The CDR3 sequence is CASSWGVQGYTF. The DNA of the CDR3 is TGTGCCAGCAGTTGGGGAGTACAAGGCTACACCTTC.

The rearrangement uses TRBV5-1 and TRBJ2-3; 10 bases map to TRBD1. Germline CDR1 is SGHRS and CDR2 is YFSETQ. The CDR3 sequence is 16 residues long. V was clipped by 1 base and J by 7 bases; unmatched bases: 9. The CDR3 here is CASSLRPGQGMYTQYF. DNA for the CDR3: TGCGCCAGCAGCTTGAGGCCGGGACAGGGGATGTATACGCAGTATTTT.

The chain employs TRBV5-6 and TRBJ2-7, with a weak D call TRBD2 (7 bases). Germline V gene sequence: CDR1 SGHDT, CDR2 YYEEEE. V was pared by 4 bases and J by 3 bases, with 20 bases between. The CDR3 length is 16 residues. This CDR3 is CASSLTAGAGFYEQYF. CDR3 DNA sequence: TGTGCCAGCAGCCTGACGGCGGGGGCGGGTTTCTACGAGCAGTACTTC.

This chain joins TRBV7-9 and TRBJ2-5; 10 nucleotides match TRBD2. CDR1 and CDR2 (germline): SEHNR, FQNEAQ (reference sequence). J was trimmed by 2 bases and V by 3 bases; bases with no gene match: 6. The CDR3 has 16 amino acids. In DNA, the CDR3 is TGTGCCAGCAGCTTCAGCGGGAGGGACCCACAAGAGACCCAGTACTTC. This translates into CASSFSGRDPQETQYF.

Here the CDR3 reads CASSRSPGAYNEKLFF. In DNA form, the CDR3 reads TGCGCCAGCAGCCGGTCGCCAGGGGCCTATAATGAAAAACTGTTTTTT. This chain joins TRBV4-1 and TRBJ1-4; possible D gene TRBD1, 6 bases. The CDR3 covers 16 residues. V dropped 4 bases and J dropped 4 bases, with 16 bases sitting between them. Germline-derived CDR1 and CDR2 are MGHRA and YSYEKL.

In the case of this clone: One junction end does not reproduce the germline sequence, and a read error may be involved. The rearrangement links TRBV6-5 to TRBJ2-7; weak D call: TRBD2 (6 bases). Germline V gene lookup returns CDR1 MNHEY and CDR2 SVGAGI. The CDR3 is 15 amino acids. The CDR3 region has the DNA TGTGCCAGCAGCTACTCCGAGACGGGAGCCTACGAGCAGTACTTC. This gives the protein CASSYSETGAYEQYF.

About this clone itself: Other DNA sequences in the same sample also yield this CDR3. The chain is built from TRBV28 and TRBJ1-2; the match to TRBD1 covers 8 bases. The CDR3 runs 14 residues. V lost 5 bases to trimming and J lost 4 bases; unmatched junction nucleotides: 6. Germline lookup yields CDR1 MDHEN and CDR2 SYDVKM. The CDR3, as DNA: TGTGCCAGCAGTCTCGGACAGGGCGTCTATGGCTACACCTTC. Translation gives CASSLGQGVYGYTF.